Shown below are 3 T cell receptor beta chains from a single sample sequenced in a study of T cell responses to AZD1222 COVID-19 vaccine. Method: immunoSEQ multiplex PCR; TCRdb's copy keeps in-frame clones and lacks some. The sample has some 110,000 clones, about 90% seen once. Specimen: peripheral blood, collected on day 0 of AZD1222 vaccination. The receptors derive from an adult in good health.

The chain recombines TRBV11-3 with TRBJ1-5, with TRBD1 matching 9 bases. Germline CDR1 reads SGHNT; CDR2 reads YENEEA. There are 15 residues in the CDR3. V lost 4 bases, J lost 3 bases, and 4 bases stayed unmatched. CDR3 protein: CASSSDRGNNQPQHF. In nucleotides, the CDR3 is TGTGCCAGCAGCTCCGACAGGGGGAACAATCAGCCCCAGCATTTT. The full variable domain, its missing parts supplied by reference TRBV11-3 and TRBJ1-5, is EAGVVQSPRYKIIEKKQPVAFWCNPISGHNTLYWYLQNLGQGPELLIRYENEEAVDDSQLPKDRFSAERLKGVDSTLKIQPAELGDSAVYLCASSSDRGNNQPQHFGDGTRLSIL.

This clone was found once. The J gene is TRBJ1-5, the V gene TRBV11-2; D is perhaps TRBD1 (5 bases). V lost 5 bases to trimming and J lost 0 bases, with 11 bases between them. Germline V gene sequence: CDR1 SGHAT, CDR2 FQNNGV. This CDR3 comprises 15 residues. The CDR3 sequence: CASSPGQFSNQPQHF. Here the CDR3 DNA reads TGTGCCAGCAGCCCGGGGCAGTTTAGCAATCAGCCCCAGCATTTT.

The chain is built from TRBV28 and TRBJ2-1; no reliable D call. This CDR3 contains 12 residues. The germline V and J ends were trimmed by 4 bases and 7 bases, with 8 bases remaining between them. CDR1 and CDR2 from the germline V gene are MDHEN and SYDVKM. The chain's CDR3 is CASSSSLNEQFF. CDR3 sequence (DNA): TGTGCCAGCAGTTCTAGTTTGAATGAGCAGTTCTTC.